Following are 7 T cell receptor beta chains from one sample sequenced in a study of T cell responses to AZD1222 COVID-19 vaccine. Assay: immunoSEQ multiplex PCR; the TCRdb copy retains only in-frame clones and omits some. Counted here are under 150,000 clones, about 91% occurring once; the ten biggest clones make up less than 2%. Source: peripheral blood, taken 28 days after the second AZD1222 dose. The receptors originated from an adult who received the AZD1222 COVID-19 vaccine.

This rearrangement joins TRBV10-3 to TRBJ2-2; D gene uncertain. The CDR3 has 15 amino acids. From germline, CDR1 is ENHRY and CDR2 SYGVKD. With 4 bases removed from V and 0 bases from J, the gap between germline ends came to 9 bases. CDR3 DNA sequence: TGTGCCATCAGTGTTCTCCCAGCGAACACCGGGGAGCTGTTTTTT. Amino acids: CAISVLPANTGELFF.

The chain is built from TRBV6-5 and TRBJ1-6; 7 bases are a match to TRBD1. The CDR3 totals 16 residues. The germline V gene has CDR1 MNHEY and CDR2 SVGAGI. The ends lost 0 bases at V and 8 bases at J; junction bases unmatched: 7. In nucleotides, the CDR3 is TGTGCCAGCAGTTACTCAGACAGGGTAGTTGATTCACCCCTCCACTTT. Protein: CASSYSDRVVDSPLHF.

The J gene is TRBJ2-7, the V gene TRBV18; D gene uncertain. V dropped 3 bases and J dropped 6 bases, with 9 bases sitting between them. CDR1 is KGHSH and CDR2 is LQKENI in the germline V gene. The CDR3 is 12 residues long. The CDR3 reads CASSPIAGEQYF. CDR3 sequence (DNA): TGTGCCAGCTCACCTATAGCCGGCGAGCAGTACTTC.

The chain is built from TRBV7-3 and TRBJ1-5; D perhaps matches TRBD1 (5 bases). The CDR3 totals 15 residues. V was shortened by 7 bases and J by 5 bases, with 18 bases between the two germline ends. The germline gives CDR1 SGHTA, CDR2 FQGTGA. The CDR3 DNA sequence: TGTGCCAGCACCCAAAGCACAGGACCGGATCAGCCCCAGCATTTT. Its translation is CASTQSTGPDQPQHF.

The CDR3 nucleotides read TGTGCCAGCAGCCCCTCTAGCCTCTCCTACAATGAGCAGTTCTTC. Translated, it gives CASSPSSLSYNEQFF. The chain employs TRBV7-3 and TRBJ2-1; D is possibly TRBD2 (5 bases). Germline loops: CDR1 SGHTA, CDR2 FQGTGA. V lost 5 bases to trimming and J lost 0 bases, with 11 bases between them. The CDR3 is 15 residues long.

The chain links TRBV9 to TRBJ2-1; 8 nucleotides align to TRBD2. With 4 bases clipped from V and 5 bases from J, the junction kept 11 bases outside the gene matches. The CDR3 extends over 16 amino acids. The germline V gene encodes CDR1 SGDLS and CDR2 YYNGEE. The CDR3 DNA reads as TGTGCCAGCAGCCCCCGCAGGTTAGCGGGAAACAATGAGCAGTTCTTC. Its translation is CASSPRRLAGNNEQFF.

The J gene is TRBJ2-3, the V gene TRBV12-3 or TRBV12-4; D remains unclear. The length of the CDR3 is 13 residues. V was pared by 3 bases and J by 1 base, with 5 bases between. CDR3 coding DNA: TGTGCCAGCAGTTTTCCAGGCACAGATACGCAGTATTTT. Translated: CASSFPGTDTQYF.